This T cell receptor beta chain was retrieved from a study of cytomegalovirus exposure and HLA in healthy donors. Findings and limits, study-wide: In an earlier analysis, about 87% or about 30%: the productive usage of most TCR beta V segments.

60 Vbeta and 13 Jbeta primers were used in PCR. Method: immunoSEQ multiplex PCR; TCRdb's copy keeps in-frame clones and lacks some. The table lists about 130,000 clones, 65% to 80% of them singletons, with nearly 4% in the top ten. Germline-derived CDR1 and CDR2 are SGDLS and YYNGEE. The CDR3 runs 19 residues. V lost 4 bases to trimming and J lost 7 bases, with 30 bases between them. Likely unrecorded immune exposures existed in these nominally healthy donors. Remarks on this clone: Its matching antigen is unknown.

The V and J genes are TRBV9 and TRBJ2-1, with D tentatively TRBD1 (5 bases). The sample comprised PBMCs. This sequence was found in a male donor in good health and CMV-seronegative. The CDR3 DNA reads TGTGCCAGCAGCCCGGTAGGCCCTGGGTTTAACGGGTACAGGAATGAGCAGTTCTTC. Translating it yields CASSPVGPGFNGYRNEQFF.